This T cell receptor (beta chain) was recorded in a study of OX40 agonist ivuxolimab in advanced cancers. Data came from immunoSEQ multiplex PCR; TCRdb stores just in-frame clones and leaves some out. This table holds roughly 38,000 clones, about 80% found once. This CDR3 spans 14 amino acids. The germline V gene encodes CDR1 SGHVS and CDR2 FQNEAQ. V gave up 4 bases and J gave up 6 bases; unmatched junction bases: 8. The origin of this receptor is an adult with an advanced solid tumor such as melanoma, head and neck, liver or kidney cancer. Sequencing used CD4+ or CD8+ T cells sorted from blood, obtained in a trial of the OX40 agonist ivuxolimab. V and J are TRBV7-8 and TRBJ1-2; 7 nucleotides match TRBD1. CDR3 sequence reads: CASSSPTGIHGYTF. The DNA for the CDR3 is TGTGCCAGCAGCTCGCCGACAGGGATTCATGGCTACACCTTC.